These 20 T cell receptor beta chains originate from one sample sequenced in a study of blood T cell repertoires in COVID-19. TCRdb keeps only in-frame clones here, not all; method: immunoSEQ multiplex PCR. The sample comprises fewer than 80,000 clones, 88% of which are singletons, and over 8.5% rests with the top ten. Sequenced: peripheral blood. The source of these receptors is a human donor in a cohort sampled during active COVID-19.

CDR3 loop: CASMGRGYQNTEAFF. Written as DNA, the CDR3 is TGTGCCAGTATGGGCAGGGGCTATCAGAACACTGAAGCTTTCTTT. The rearrangement uses TRBV19 and TRBJ1-1, with D perhaps TRBD1 (6 bases). This CDR3 contains 15 residues. V was clipped by 7 bases and J by 1 base, with 16 bases between them. The V gene's germline CDR1 is LNHDA and CDR2 SQIVND (reference sequence).

The rearrangement uses TRBV6-5 and TRBJ2-5, with TRBD1 matching 7 bases. From germline, CDR1 is MNHEY and CDR2 SVGAGI. V shed 5 bases, J shed 5 bases, and the junction held 11 bases outside the gene matches. There are 15 residues in the CDR3. CDR3 sequence reads: CASSPGQEVRETQYF. The CDR3 nucleotides are TGTGCCAGCAGTCCCGGACAGGAGGTGCGGGAGACCCAGTACTTC.

The V call is TRBV5-6, the J call TRBJ2-5, with D possibly matching TRBD2 (5 bases). The V and J ends lost 3 bases and 0 bases respectively, with 24 bases between them. The CDR3 sequence is 19 residues long. Per germline, CDR1 SGHDT and CDR2 YYEEEE. CDR3 coding DNA: TGTGCCAGCAGCTCCGTTGACCTACCTAGCCCTCATCACCAAGAGACCCAGTACTTC. This gives the protein CASSSVDLPSPHHQETQYF.

The chain carries TRBV4-1 and TRBJ1-2; D is perhaps TRBD1 (6 bases). The CDR3 runs to 15 residues. The germline CDR1 and CDR2 sequences are MGHRA and YSYEKL. V lost 2 bases to trimming and J lost 4 bases, with 14 bases between them. The CDR3, as DNA: TGCGCCAGCAGCCAAAGGCACAGGGATCCCTATGGCTACACCTTC. Translation gives CASSQRHRDPYGYTF.

This sequence joins TRBV7-2 and TRBJ1-6; D possibly corresponds to TRBD1 (6 bases). CDR1 and CDR2 (germline): SGHTA, FQGNSA. The V and J ends lost 1 base and 8 bases respectively, with 15 bases between them. This CDR3 spans 16 amino acids. The CDR3 DNA reads TGTGCCAGCAGCTTAGTTTTTTCGGGGGGCTATTCACCCCTCCACTTT. Amino acid sequence: CASSLVFSGGYSPLHF.

V and J are TRBV30 and TRBJ2-7; 8 bases line up with TRBD2. CDR1 GTSNPN and CDR2 SVGIG come from the germline V gene (reference sequence). The J segment lost 6 bases and the V segment lost 3 bases, leaving 10 bases of the junction unmatched. There are 14 residues in the CDR3. CDR3 bases: TGTGCCTGGAGCGGGGGGGACGCTTACGTCGAGCAGTACTTC. Encoded protein: CAWSGGDAYVEQYF.

V gene TRBV27 combines with J gene TRBJ1-5; the match to TRBD1 covers 7 bases. Germline trimming cut 6 bases from V and 1 base from J; bases unmatched to any gene: 12. The CDR3 runs 17 residues. CDR1 and CDR2 (germline): MNHEY, SMNVEV (reference sequence). The CDR3 DNA follows: TGTGCCAGCAGACCGCACCGTGGACAGGACAGCAATCAGCCCCAGCATTTT. Amino acids: CASRPHRGQDSNQPQHF.

The V gene is TRBV2, the J gene TRBJ1-5; possible D gene TRBD1, 5 bases. CDR1 SNHLY and CDR2 FYNNEI come from the germline V gene. Trimming pared 11 bases from V and 0 bases from J, leaving 11 bases between. CDR3 length: 13 residues. This CDR3 reads CASDSYSNQPQHF. The CDR3 nucleotides read TGTGCCTCCGACAGTTATAGCAATCAGCCCCAGCATTTT. The full variable domain, in which reference TRBV2 and TRBJ1-5 provide the parts outside the CDR3, is EPEVTQTPSHQVTQMGQEVILRCVPISNHLYFYWYRQILGQKVEFLVSFYNNEISEKSEIFDDQFSVERPDGSNFTLKIRSTKLEDSAMYFCASDSYSNQPQHFGDGTRLSIL.

The chain combines TRBV7-6 with TRBJ2-7, with TRBD2 matching 11 bases. V was clipped by 6 bases and J by 1 base; unmatched bases: 14. The CDR3 runs 18 residues. The germline V gene has CDR1 SGHVS and CDR2 FNYEAQ. Here the CDR3 reads CASSLRPRTSGQSYEQYF. CDR3 sequence (DNA): TGTGCCAGCAGTCTAAGGCCGCGGACTAGCGGGCAGTCCTACGAGCAGTACTTC.

V gene TRBV27 combines with J gene TRBJ2-1; maybe TRBD2 (6 bases). The CDR3 sequence is 15 residues long. Looked up from germline, CDR1 is MNHEY and CDR2 is SMNVEV (reference sequence). The V gene lost 5 bases and the J gene lost 8 bases, with 19 bases spanning the gap. CDR3 coding DNA: TGTGCCAGCAGTCGAACGGGGGTTTTTGTCGATGAGCAGTTCTTC. It codes for CASSRTGVFVDEQFF.

This chain uses TRBV6-5 with TRBJ2-7; TRBD2 might be the D (5 bases). Trimming took 4 bases from V and 5 from J, leaving 9 bases between them. This CDR3 region has 12 residues. The germline gives CDR1 MNHEY, CDR2 SVGAGI. As DNA, the CDR3 is TGTGCCAGCAGTTTAACTAGGGACGAGCAGTACTTC. As protein: CASSLTRDEQYF.

The table lists this clone with a count of one. The chain is built from TRBV2 and TRBJ2-7, with 8 bases identical to TRBD2. The CDR3 runs to 16 residues. V lost 0 bases and J lost 3; bases outside the gene matches: 7. CDR1 SNHLY and CDR2 FYNNEI come from the germline V gene. Here the CDR3 DNA reads TGTGCCAGCAGTGAAGCGGGAGCGGGGGAGAACTACGAGCAGTACTTC. Protein sequence: CASSEAGAGENYEQYF.

The table lists this clone with a few counts. The V and J genes are TRBV2 and TRBJ2-1, with D perhaps matching TRBD1 (6 bases). This CDR3 region has 16 residues. Germline lookup yields CDR1 SNHLY and CDR2 FYNNEI. Trimming removed 6 bases at V and 1 base at J, with 16 bases between. The CDR3 coding sequence is TGTGCCAGCAGGGAACGGGACACCTTTTCCTACAATGAGCAGTTCTTC. It translates to CASRERDTFSYNEQFF.

The chain is built from TRBV30 and TRBJ1-6, with D perhaps TRBD1 (5 bases). The CDR3 has 17 residues. Trimming left V 3 bases short and J 0 bases short, with 15 bases between. Looked up from germline, CDR1 is GTSNPN and CDR2 is SVGIG (reference sequence). The CDR3 sequence: CAWRNGAESSYNSPLHF. In DNA form, the CDR3 reads TGTGCCTGGAGAAATGGGGCCGAAAGCTCCTATAATTCACCCCTCCACTTT.

The chain has TRBV15 and TRBJ1-3; D is unresolved. The CDR3 consists of 14 residues. In germline, CDR1 is LNHNV, CDR2 YYDKDF (reference sequence). V was pared by 0 bases and J by 6 bases, with 9 bases between. The CDR3 sequence is CATSRDQPLNTIYF. The CDR3 DNA sequence: TGTGCCACCAGCAGAGATCAACCACTAAACACCATATATTTT.

This clone was seen only a few times. The chain recombines TRBV7-7 with TRBJ2-5; 9 bases are shared with TRBD2. The CDR3 runs 16 residues. V lost 1 base, J lost 1 base, and 4 bases stayed unmatched. Germline V CDR1 and CDR2: SSHAT, FNYEAQ (reference sequence). The chain's CDR3 is CASSLGSSGGQETQYF. CDR3 nucleotide sequence: TGTGCCAGCAGCTTAGGCAGTAGCGGGGGCCAAGAGACCCAGTACTTC. The complete variable domain, with remaining parts taken from reference TRBV7-7 and TRBJ2-5, reads GAGVSQSPRYKVTKRGQDVTLRCDPISSHATLYWYQQALGQGPEFLTYFNYEAQPDKSGLPSDRFSAERPEGSISTLTIQRTEQRDSAMYRCASSLGSSGGQETQYFGPGTRLLVL.

The CDR3 DNA reads TGTGCCAGCAGCCAAAGGGGGACTGAAGCTTTCTTT. Translating gives CASSQRGTEAFF. The chain links TRBV3-1 (or the pseudogene TRBV3-2) to TRBJ1-1, with D possibly matching TRBD1 (6 bases). The CDR3 is 12 amino acids. Germline CDR1 LGHDT, CDR2 YNNKEL (reference sequence). Between the trimmed V and J ends, which lost 2 bases and 5 bases, there was a span of 6 bases.

The rearrangement links TRBV4-1 to TRBJ1-2; tentative D call: TRBD1 (5 bases). V was pared by 5 bases and J by 2 bases, with 24 bases between. CDR1 is MGHRA, CDR2 YSYEKL, per germline. CDR3 length: 18 amino acids. CDR3 in amino acids: CASSSPGLLNNQNYGYTF. The CDR3 DNA is TGCGCCAGCAGCAGCCCAGGGCTACTCAATAATCAAAACTATGGCTACACCTTC.

This rearrangement joins TRBV29-1 to TRBJ2-3; 7 positions agree with TRBD2. The CDR3 has 15 amino acids. With V trimmed by 6 bases and J by 3 bases, 12 bases remained unmatched. Per germline, CDR1 SQVTM and CDR2 ANQGSEA. The CDR3 region is CSVILSGSGTDTQYF. The CDR3 DNA reads as TGCAGCGTGATACTTAGCGGGTCGGGGACAGATACGCAGTATTTT.

The V call is TRBV7-2, the J call TRBJ2-7, with 7 bases identical to TRBD1. The V gene's germline CDR1 is SGHTA and CDR2 FQGNSA. CDR3 size: 16 residues. Losses at the gene ends were 5 bases for V and 3 bases for J; bases not matched to a gene: 13. For the CDR3, the DNA is TGTGCCAGCAGCCCTGGGTGGCAGGGGGTTGTCTACGAGCAGTACTTC. It is translated as CASSPGWQGVVYEQYF.